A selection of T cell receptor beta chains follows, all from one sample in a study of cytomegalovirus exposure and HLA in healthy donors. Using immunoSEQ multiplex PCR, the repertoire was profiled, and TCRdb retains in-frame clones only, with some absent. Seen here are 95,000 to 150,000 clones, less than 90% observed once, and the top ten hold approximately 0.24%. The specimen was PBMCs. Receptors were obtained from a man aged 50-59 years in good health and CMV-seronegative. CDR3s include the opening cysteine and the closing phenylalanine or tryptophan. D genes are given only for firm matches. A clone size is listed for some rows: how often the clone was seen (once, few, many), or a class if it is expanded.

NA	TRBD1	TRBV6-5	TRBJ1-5	CASSYSAGTVEPQHF	TGTGCCAGCAGTTACTCTGCCGGGACAGTTGAGCCCCAGCATTTT
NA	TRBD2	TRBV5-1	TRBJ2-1	CASSSHMAGGGNEQFF	TGCGCCAGCAGCTCTCATATGGCGGGGGGAGGGAATGAGCAGTTCTTC
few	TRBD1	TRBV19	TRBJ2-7	CASRTTGGSYEQYF	TGTGCCAGTAGGACTACAGGGGGGTCCTACGAGCAGTACTTC
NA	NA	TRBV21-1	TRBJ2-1	CASSKVGGGKFF	TGTGCCAGCAGCAAAGTGGGAGGAGGCAAGTTCTTC
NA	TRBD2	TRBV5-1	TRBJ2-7	CASSGIFSGRTLNEQYF	TGCGCCAGCAGCGGGATATTTAGCGGGAGGACTTTGAACGAGCAGTACTTC
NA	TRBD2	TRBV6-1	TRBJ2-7	CASSEAGGVMPYEQYF	TGTGCCAGCAGTGAAGCTGGGGGGGTGATGCCCTACGAGCAGTACTTC
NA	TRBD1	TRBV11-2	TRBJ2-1	CASSLTGGTLGEQFF	TGTGCCAGCAGCTTGACAGGGGGGACCCTAGGTGAGCAGTTCTTC
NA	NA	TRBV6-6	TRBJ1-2	CASSQDAGFGYTF	TGTGCCAGCAGCCAAGACGCGGGTTTTGGCTACACCTTC
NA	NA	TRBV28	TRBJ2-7	CASNSFFAGDEQYF	TGTGCCAGCAACTCCTTCTTCGCAGGGGACGAGCAGTACTTC
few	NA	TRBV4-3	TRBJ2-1	CASSQASYNEQFF	TGCGCCAGCAGCCAAGCGTCCTACAATGAGCAGTTCTTC
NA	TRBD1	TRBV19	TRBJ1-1	CASSSRDRGKIEAFF	TGTGCCAGTAGTAGCCGGGACAGGGGGAAGATTGAAGCTTTCTTT
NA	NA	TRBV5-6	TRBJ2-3	CASSSRRLVRADTQYF	TGTGCCAGCAGCAGCCGACGACTAGTCAGGGCAGATACGCAGTATTTT
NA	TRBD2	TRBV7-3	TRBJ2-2	CASSFGLAGGELFF	TGTGCCAGCAGCTTTGGACTAGCGGGCGGGGAGCTGTTTTTT
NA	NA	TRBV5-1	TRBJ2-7	CASSSRSRGSLYEQYF	TGCGCCAGCAGCTCCAGGAGCCGGGGGTCTTTATACGAGCAGTACTTC
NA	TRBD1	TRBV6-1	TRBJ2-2	CASSEKRGQGKNTGELFF	TGTGCCAGCAGTGAGAAGCGAGGACAGGGGAAGAACACCGGGGAGCTGTTTTTT
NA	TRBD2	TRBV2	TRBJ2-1	CASRAGGRIYNEQFF	TGTGCCAGCCGTGCCGGCGGGAGAATCTACAATGAGCAGTTCTTC
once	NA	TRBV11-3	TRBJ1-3	CASSLNSGNTIYF	TGTGCCAGCAGCTTAAACAGCGGAAACACCATATATTTT
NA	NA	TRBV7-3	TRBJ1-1	CASSLSGANTEAFF	TGTGCCAGCAGCTTAAGCGGGGCGAACACTGAAGCTTTCTTT
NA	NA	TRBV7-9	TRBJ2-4	CSSSFDGDNQYF	TGTTCCAGCAGCTTTGACGGGGACAATCAGTACTTC
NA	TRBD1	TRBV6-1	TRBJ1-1	CASNLDRGRGTEAFF	TGTGCCAGCAACCTGGACAGGGGGCGAGGCACTGAAGCTTTCTTT
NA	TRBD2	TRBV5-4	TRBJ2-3	CASSPWTSGGHTQYF	TGTGCCAGCAGCCCCTGGACTAGCGGGGGACATACGCAGTATTTT
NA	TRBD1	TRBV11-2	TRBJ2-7	CASSSGQGTPYEQYF	TGTGCCAGCAGCTCGGGACAGGGCACCCCTTACGAGCAGTACTTC
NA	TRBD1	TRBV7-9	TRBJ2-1	CASSYGQVNEQFF	TGTGCCAGCAGCTATGGACAGGTCAATGAGCAGTTCTTC
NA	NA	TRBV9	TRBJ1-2	CRGGGYTF	TGCCGGGGGGGTGGCTACACCTTC
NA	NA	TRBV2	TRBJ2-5	CASSPLAETQYF	TGTGCCAGCAGTCCCCTAGCGGAGACCCAGTACTTC
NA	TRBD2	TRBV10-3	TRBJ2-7	CATGTSGSYEQYF	TGTGCCACTGGGACTAGCGGGTCCTACGAGCAGTACTTC
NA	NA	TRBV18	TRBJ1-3	CASSPPRGSGNTIYF	TGTGCCAGCTCACCCCCCAGGGGCTCTGGAAACACCATATATTTT
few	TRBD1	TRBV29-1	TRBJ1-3	CSARGQGNTIYF	TGCAGCGCCAGGGGGCAGGGAAACACCATATATTTT
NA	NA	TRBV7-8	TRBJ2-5	CASSLASRGTSDQETQYF	TGTGCCAGCAGCTTAGCCTCCCGCGGGACGTCTGACCAAGAGACCCAGTACTTC
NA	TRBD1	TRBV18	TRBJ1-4	CASSPPTGVNEKLFF	TGTGCCAGCTCACCACCGACAGGGGTGAATGAAAAACTGTTTTTT
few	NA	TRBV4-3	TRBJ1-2	CASSQVRTPLNYGYTF	TGCGCCAGCAGCCAAGTTAGGACACCTCTAAACTATGGCTACACCTTC
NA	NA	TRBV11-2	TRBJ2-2	CASSLATGELFF	TGTGCCAGCAGCTTGGCCACCGGGGAGCTGTTTTTT
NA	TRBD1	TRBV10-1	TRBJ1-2	CASRIDRVTGYGYTF	TGCGCCAGCAGAATCGACAGGGTCACGGGCTATGGCTACACCTTC
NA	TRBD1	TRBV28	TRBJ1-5	CAIRTGSQPQHF	TGTGCCATCCGGACAGGGAGTCAGCCCCAGCATTTT
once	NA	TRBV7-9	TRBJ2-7	CASSLVSARGAEQYF	TGTGCCAGCAGCTTAGTTTCTGCCAGGGGGGCCGAGCAGTACTTC
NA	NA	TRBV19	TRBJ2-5	CASSRGFRQETQYF	TGTGCCAGTAGTAGAGGGTTCCGCCAAGAGACCCAGTACTTC
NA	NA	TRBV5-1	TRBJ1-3	CASSAGGAGNTIYF	TGCGCCAGCAGCGCGGGGGGGGCTGGAAACACCATATATTTT
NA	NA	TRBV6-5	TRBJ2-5	CASSYSGGQETQYF	TGTGCCAGCAGTTACTCGGGGGGACAAGAGACCCAGTACTTC
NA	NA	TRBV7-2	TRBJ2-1	CASSLMAAKEQFF	TGTGCCAGCAGCTTAATGGCGGCTAAAGAGCAGTTCTTC
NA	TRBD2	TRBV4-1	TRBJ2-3	CASSQTSGRGTDTQYF	TGCGCCAGCAGCCAAACTAGCGGGAGGGGCACAGATACGCAGTATTTT
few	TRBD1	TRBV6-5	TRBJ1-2	CASSYGQGAYGYTF	TGTGCCAGCAGTTACGGACAGGGGGCGTATGGCTACACCTTC
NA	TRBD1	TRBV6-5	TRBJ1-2	CASSYRGTGVWYGYTF	TGTGCCAGCAGTTATAGAGGGACAGGGGTATGGTATGGCTACACCTTC
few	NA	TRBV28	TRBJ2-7	CASSSRAPLQGTSPYEQYF	TGTGCCAGCAGTTCCCGAGCCCCCTTACAGGGAACTTCCCCCTACGAGCAGTACTTC
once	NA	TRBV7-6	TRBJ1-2	CASSPGGPYGYTF	TGTGCCAGCAGCCCGGGGGGACCCTATGGCTACACCTTC
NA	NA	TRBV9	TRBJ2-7	CASSVDVGGYYEQYF	TGTGCCAGCAGCGTAGACGTTGGCGGATACTACGAGCAGTACTTC
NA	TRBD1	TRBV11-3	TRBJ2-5	CASSSSGQGLETQYF	TGTGCCAGCAGCTCATCGGGACAGGGGCTCGAGACCCAGTACTTC
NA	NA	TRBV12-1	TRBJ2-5	CASSDTSWIIVDETQYF	TGTGCCAGCAGTGACACTAGCTGGATCATTGTCGACGAGACCCAGTACTTC
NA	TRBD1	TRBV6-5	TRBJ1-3	CASSLTGTSGNTIYF	TGTGCCAGCAGCCTGACAGGGACCTCTGGAAACACCATATATTTT
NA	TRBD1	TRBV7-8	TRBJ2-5	CASRTPGQGQETQYF	TGTGCCAGCCGTACACCGGGACAGGGCCAAGAGACCCAGTACTTC
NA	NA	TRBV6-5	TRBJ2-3	CASSRGTDTQYF	TGTGCCAGCAGCCGAGGCACAGATACGCAGTATTTT
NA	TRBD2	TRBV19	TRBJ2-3	CASSIRSLTSGSARDTQYF	TGTGCCAGTAGTATACGGTCCCTAACTAGCGGGAGTGCCCGAGATACGCAGTATTTT
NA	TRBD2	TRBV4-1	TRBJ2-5	CASRGTSGETQYF	TGCGCCAGCAGGGGGACTAGCGGGGAGACCCAGTACTTC
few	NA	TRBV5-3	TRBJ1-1	CASLPGRKAFF	TGTGCCAGTTTACCAGGGCGTAAGGCTTTCTTT
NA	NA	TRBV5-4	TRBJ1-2	CASSLGRGGYTF	TGTGCCAGCAGCCTCGGGCGGGGAGGCTACACCTTC
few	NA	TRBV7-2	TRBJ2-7	CASSFPGSEQYF	TGTGCCAGCAGCTTTCCAGGGTCCGAGCAGTACTTC
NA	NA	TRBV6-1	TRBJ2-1	CASSEAPITSSEQFF	TGTGCCAGCAGTGAAGCGCCCATAACTAGTTCTGAGCAGTTCTTC
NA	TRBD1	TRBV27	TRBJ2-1	CASSPDRANEQFF	TGTGCCAGCAGTCCGGACAGGGCGAATGAGCAGTTCTTC